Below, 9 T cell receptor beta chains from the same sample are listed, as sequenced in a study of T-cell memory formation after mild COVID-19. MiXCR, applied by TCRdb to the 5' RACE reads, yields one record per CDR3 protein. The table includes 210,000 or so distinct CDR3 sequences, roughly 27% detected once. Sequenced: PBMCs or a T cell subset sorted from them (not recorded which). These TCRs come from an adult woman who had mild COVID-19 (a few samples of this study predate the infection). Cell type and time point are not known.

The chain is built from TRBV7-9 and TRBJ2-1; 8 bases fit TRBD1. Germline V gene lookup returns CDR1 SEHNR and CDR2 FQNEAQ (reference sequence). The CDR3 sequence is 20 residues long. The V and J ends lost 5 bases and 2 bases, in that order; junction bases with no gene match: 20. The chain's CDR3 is CASSVGQGGFDLLAYNEQFF. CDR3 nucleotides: TGTGCCAGCAGCGTAGGACAGGGTGGCTTCGACCTACTCGCCTACAATGAGCAGTTCTTC.

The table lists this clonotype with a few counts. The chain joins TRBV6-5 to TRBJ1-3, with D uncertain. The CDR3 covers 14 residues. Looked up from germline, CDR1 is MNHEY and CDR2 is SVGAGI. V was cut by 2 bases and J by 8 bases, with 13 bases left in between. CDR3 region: CASSYARGGYTIYF. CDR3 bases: TGTGCCAGCAGTTACGCTCGAGGCGGCTACACCATATATTTT.

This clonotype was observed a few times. The DNA of the CDR3 is TGTGCCAGCAGTTTACGACAGCTGAACACTGAAGCTTTCTTT. This translates into CASSLRQLNTEAFF. This rearrangement joins TRBV12-3 or TRBV12-4 to TRBJ1-1, with D perhaps matching TRBD1 (5 bases). The CDR3 extends over 14 amino acids. V dropped 2 bases and J dropped 0 bases, with 7 bases sitting between them.

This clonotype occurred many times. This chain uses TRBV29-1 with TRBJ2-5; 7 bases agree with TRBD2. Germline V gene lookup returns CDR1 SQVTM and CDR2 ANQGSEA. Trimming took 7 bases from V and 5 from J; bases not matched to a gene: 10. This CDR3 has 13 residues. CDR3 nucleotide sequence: TGCAGCGCCAAAGGGCGGGAGATGGAGACCCAGTACTTC. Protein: CSAKGREMETQYF. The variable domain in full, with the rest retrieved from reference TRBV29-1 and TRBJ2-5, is SAVISQKPSRDICQRGTSLTIQCQVDSQVTMMFWYRQQPGQSLTLIATANQGSEATYESGFVIDKFPISRPNLTFSTLTVSNMSPEDSSIYLCSAKGREMETQYFGPGTRLLVL.

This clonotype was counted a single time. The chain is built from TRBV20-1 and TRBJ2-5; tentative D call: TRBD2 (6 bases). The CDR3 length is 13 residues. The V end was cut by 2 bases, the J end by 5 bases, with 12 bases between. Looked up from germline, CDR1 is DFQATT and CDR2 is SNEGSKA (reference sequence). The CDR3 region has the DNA TGCAGTGCTAGAATCGGGAGTCGGGAGACCCAGTACTTC. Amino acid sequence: CSARIGSRETQYF.

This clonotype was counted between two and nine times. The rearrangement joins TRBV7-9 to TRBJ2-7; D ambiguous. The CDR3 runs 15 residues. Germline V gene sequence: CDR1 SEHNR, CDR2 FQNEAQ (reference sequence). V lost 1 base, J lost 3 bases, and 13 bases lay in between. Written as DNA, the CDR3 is TGTGCCAGCAGCTTAGTGTTTCACAACATCTACGAGCAGTACTTC. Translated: CASSLVFHNIYEQYF.

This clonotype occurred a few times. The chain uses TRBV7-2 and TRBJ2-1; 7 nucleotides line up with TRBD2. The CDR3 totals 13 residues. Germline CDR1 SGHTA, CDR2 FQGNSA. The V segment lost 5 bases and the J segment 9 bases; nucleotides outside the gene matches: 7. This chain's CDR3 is CASSPPGRGEQFF. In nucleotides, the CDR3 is TGTGCCAGCAGCCCCCCTGGGAGGGGTGAGCAGTTCTTC.

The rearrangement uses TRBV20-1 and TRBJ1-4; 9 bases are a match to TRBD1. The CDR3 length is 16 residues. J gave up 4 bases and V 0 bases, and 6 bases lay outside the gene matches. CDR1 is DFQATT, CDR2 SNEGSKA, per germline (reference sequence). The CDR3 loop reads CSARDTGTGRNEKLFF. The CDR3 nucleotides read TGCAGTGCTAGAGACACCGGGACAGGGCGTAATGAAAAACTGTTTTTT.

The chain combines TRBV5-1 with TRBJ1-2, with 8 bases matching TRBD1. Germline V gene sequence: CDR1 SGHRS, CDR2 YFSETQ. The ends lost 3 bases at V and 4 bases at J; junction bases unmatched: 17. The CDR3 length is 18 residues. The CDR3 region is CASSSLGDRRGRSYGYTF. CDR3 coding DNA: TGCGCCAGCAGCTCGCTCGGGGACAGGAGGGGTCGAAGCTATGGCTACACCTTC.